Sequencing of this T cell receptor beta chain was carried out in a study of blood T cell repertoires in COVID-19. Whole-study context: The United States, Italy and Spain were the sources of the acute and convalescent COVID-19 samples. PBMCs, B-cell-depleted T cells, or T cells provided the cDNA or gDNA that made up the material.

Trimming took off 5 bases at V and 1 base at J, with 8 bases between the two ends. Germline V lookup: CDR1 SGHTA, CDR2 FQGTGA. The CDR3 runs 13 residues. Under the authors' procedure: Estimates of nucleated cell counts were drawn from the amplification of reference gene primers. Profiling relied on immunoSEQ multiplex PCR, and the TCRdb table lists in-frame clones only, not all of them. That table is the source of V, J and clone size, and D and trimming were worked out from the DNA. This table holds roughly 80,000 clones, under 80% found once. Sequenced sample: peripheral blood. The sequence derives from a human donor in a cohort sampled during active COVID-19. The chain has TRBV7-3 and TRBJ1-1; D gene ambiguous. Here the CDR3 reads CASSGQPNTEAFF. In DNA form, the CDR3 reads TGTGCCAGCAGCGGGCAGCCGAACACTGAAGCTTTCTTT.